This T cell receptor beta chain was identified in a study of shared clonotypes between healthy human individuals. Looking at the study overall: Sampling drew on donors who were two women and three men aged 18 to 49.

Repertoires were generated with immunoSEQ multiplex PCR, while TCRdb's copy carries only in-frame clones and drops some. Of 550,000 to 800,000 clones in the sample, about 90% were seen once. The CDR3 runs 14 residues. The V end was cut by 0 bases, the J end by 2 bases, with 7 bases between. Germline CDR1 reads SGDLS; CDR2 reads YYNGEE. Specimen: memory CD8+ T cells from PBMCs. Subset denoted: CD45RO+ cells pooled with CCR7-negative TemRA cells. V gene TRBV9 combines with J gene TRBJ2-3; the D gene is possibly TRBD1 (6 bases). The source of this sequence is a man aged 18 to 30 in good health. Some clones in this sample may be carry-over from other donors' samples. CDR3 sequence reads: CASSVGDNTDTQYF. The CDR3 DNA reads as TGTGCCAGCAGCGTAGGGGACAACACAGATACGCAGTATTTT.